The T cell receptor (beta chain) under discussion was sequenced for a study of cytomegalovirus exposure and HLA in healthy donors. Findings and caveats of the study: The study found most TCR sequences rare, yet found some public TCRs in many donors.

The method was immunoSEQ multiplex PCR; TCRdb's version includes in-frame clones alone and lacks a portion of them. The sample records around 150,000 clones, about 89% being singletons. CDR3 size: 13 residues. The germline V gene encodes CDR1 LNHDA and CDR2 SQIVND (reference sequence). V lost 10 bases, J lost 3 bases, and 13 bases lay in between. Comment on this clone: Antigen unknown.

This clonotype was sampled from a woman younger than 35 in good health and CMV-seropositive. V is TRBV19 and J is TRBJ1-5; no definite D call. Sample: PBMCs. This CDR3 reads CATRGAHNQPQHF. The CDR3 coding sequence is TGTGCCACAAGAGGCGCTCACAATCAGCCCCAGCATTTT.